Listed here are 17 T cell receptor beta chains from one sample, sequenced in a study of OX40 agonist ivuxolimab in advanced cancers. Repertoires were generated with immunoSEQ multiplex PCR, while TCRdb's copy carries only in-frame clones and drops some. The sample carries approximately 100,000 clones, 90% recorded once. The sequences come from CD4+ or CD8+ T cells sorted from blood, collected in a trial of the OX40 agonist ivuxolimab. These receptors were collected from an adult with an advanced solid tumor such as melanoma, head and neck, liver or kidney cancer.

The CDR3 spells CASSEVGNTGELFF. CDR3 nucleotide sequence: TGTGCCAGCAGTGAAGTGGGGAACACCGGGGAGCTGTTTTTT. The gene calls are TRBV25-1 and TRBJ2-2; D ambiguous. The CDR3 consists of 14 residues. The germline gives CDR1 MGHDK, CDR2 SYGVNS. Trimming removed 2 bases at V and 1 base at J, with 5 bases between.

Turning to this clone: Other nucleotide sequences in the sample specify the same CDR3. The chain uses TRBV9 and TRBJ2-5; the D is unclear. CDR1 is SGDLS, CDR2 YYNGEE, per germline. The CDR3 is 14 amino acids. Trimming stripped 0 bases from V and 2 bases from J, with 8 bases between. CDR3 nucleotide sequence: TGTGCCAGCAGCGTAGGTGCCTCTCAAGAGACCCAGTACTTC. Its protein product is CASSVGASQETQYF.

The CDR3 spells CASRRDRASNQPQHF. The CDR3, as DNA: TGTGCCAGCAGACGGGACAGAGCTAGCAATCAGCCCCAGCATTTT. The J gene is TRBJ1-5, the V gene TRBV6-5; 7 bases align to TRBD1. The V segment lost 6 bases and the J segment 0 bases; nucleotides outside the gene matches: 5. From germline, CDR1 is MNHEY and CDR2 SVGAGI. The CDR3 covers 15 residues.

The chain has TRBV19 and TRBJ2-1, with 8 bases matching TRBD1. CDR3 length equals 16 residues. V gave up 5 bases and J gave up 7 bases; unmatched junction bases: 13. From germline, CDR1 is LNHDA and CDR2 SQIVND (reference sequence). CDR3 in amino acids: CASSARRTGFVNEQFF. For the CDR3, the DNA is TGTGCCAGTAGTGCCCGCCGGACAGGGTTTGTAAATGAGCAGTTCTTC.

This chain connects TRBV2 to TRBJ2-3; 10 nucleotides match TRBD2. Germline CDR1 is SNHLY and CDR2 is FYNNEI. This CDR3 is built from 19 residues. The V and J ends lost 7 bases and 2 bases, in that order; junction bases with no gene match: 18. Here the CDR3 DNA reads TGTGCCAGCATTGGGGTATGGACTAGCGGAACCGCTAACACAGATACGCAGTATTTT. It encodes CASIGVWTSGTANTDTQYF. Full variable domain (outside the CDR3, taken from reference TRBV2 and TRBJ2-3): EPEVTQTPSHQVTQMGQEVILRCVPISNHLYFYWYRQILGQKVEFLVSFYNNEISEKSEIFDDQFSVERPDGSNFTLKIRSTKLEDSAMYFCASIGVWTSGTANTDTQYFGPGTRLTVL.

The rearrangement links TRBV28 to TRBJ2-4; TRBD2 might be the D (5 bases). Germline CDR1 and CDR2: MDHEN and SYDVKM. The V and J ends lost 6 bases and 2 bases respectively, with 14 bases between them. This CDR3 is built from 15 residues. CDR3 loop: CASSSPGRSKNIQYF. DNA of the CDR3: TGTGCCAGCAGCTCGCCGGGAAGGTCCAAAAACATTCAGTACTTC. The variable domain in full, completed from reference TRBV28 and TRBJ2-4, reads DVKVTQSSRYLVKRTGEKVFLECVQDMDHENMFWYRQDPGLGLRLIYFSYDVKMKEKGDIPEGYSVSREKKERFSLILESASTNQTSMYLCASSSPGRSKNIQYFGAGTRLSVL.

This chain's CDR3 is CASSTRLATSTDTQYF. CDR3 DNA: TGTGCCAGCAGTACTAGACTAGCGACTAGCACAGATACGCAGTATTTT. The chain has TRBV6-6 and TRBJ2-3, with 8 bases identical to TRBD2. Germline CDR1 is MNHNY and CDR2 is SVGAGI (reference sequence). Trimming took 5 bases from V and 0 from J; bases not matched to a gene: 7. This CDR3 has 16 amino acids.

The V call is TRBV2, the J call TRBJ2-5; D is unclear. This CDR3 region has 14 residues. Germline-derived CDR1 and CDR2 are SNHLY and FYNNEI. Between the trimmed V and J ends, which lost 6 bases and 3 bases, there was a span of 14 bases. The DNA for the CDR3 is TGTGCCAGCAGGGCTTACTGGGCGGAAGAGACCCAGTACTTC. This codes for CASRAYWAEETQYF.

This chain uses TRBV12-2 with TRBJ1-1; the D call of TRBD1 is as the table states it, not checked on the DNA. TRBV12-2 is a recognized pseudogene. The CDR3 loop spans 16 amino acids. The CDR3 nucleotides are TGTGCAAGTCGCCCAGGACAGGGGGCGAGGGACACTGAAGCTTTCTTT. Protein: CASRPGQGARDTEAFF.

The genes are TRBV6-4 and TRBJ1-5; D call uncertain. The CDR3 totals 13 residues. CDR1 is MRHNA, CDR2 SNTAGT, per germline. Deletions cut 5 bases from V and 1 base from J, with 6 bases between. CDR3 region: CASSRESNQPQHF. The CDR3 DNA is TGTGCCAGCAGTCGCGAGAGCAATCAGCCCCAGCATTTT.

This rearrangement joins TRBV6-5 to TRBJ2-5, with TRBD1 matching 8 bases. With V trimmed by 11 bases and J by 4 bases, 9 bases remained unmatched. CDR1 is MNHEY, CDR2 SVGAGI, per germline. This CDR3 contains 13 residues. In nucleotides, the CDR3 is TGTGCCGTAACAGGGGGGAACGGAGAGACCCAGTACTTC. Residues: CAVTGGNGETQYF.

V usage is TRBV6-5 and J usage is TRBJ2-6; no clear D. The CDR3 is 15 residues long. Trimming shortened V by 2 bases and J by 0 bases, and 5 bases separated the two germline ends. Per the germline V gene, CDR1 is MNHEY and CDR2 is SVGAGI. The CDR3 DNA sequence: TGTGCCAGCAGTTACCGCGTCTCTGGGGCCAACGTCCTGACTTTC. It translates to CASSYRVSGANVLTF.

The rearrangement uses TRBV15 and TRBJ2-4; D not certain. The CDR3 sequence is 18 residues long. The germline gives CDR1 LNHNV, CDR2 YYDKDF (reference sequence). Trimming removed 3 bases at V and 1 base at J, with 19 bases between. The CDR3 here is CATSSLASGASAKNIQYF. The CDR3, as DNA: TGTGCCACCAGCAGTCTGGCGTCGGGTGCCTCCGCCAAAAACATTCAGTACTTC.

The CDR3 nucleotides are TGTGCCAGCAGCCAAGATCAAGGGCTAGCGACAGGCTATGAGCAGTTCTTC. It is translated as CASSQDQGLATGYEQFF. The V call is TRBV4-2, the J call TRBJ2-1; perhaps D is TRBD1 or TRBD2 (6 bases each). V was clipped by 0 bases and J by 8 bases, with 20 bases between them. The CDR3 contains 17 residues. Germline V gives CDR1 LGHNA, CDR2 YNFKEQ.

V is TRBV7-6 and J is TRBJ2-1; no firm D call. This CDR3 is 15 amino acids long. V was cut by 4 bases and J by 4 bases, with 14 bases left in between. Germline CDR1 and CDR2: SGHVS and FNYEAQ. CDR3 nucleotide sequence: TGTGCCAGCAGCTCGACCGGGCCCCTTTACAATGAGCAGTTCTTC. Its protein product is CASSSTGPLYNEQFF.

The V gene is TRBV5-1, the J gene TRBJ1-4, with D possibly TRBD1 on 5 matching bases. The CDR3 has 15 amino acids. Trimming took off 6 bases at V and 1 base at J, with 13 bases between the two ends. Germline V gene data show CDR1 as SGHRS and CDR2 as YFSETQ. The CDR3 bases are TGCGCCAGCACCCATGGGAGGGGAACTAATGAAAAACTGTTTTTT. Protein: CASTHGRGTNEKLFF.

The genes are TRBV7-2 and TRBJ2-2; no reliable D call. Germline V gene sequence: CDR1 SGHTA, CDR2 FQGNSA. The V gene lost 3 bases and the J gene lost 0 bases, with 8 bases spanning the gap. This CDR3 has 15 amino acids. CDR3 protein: CASSLWQPNTGELFF. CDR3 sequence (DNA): TGTGCCAGCAGCTTGTGGCAGCCGAACACCGGGGAGCTGTTTTTT.